The following is a T cell receptor beta chain sequence with its context. What this receptor recognizes is not known. No base qualities exist here, and no much larger clone lies one base off it. This record comes from a study of blood T cell repertoires in COVID-19 (TCRdb year 2020). At the level of the whole study: Samples from collaborators originated in the United States, Italy and Spain and spanned both the acute and convalescent phases of COVID-19. Where available, HLA class I and class II types were taken from metadata supplied by the sample provider and were not determined by assay-based typing. The samples were drawn from the first 160 participants of the ongoing ImmuneRACE study and from over a thousand subjects provided by 6 global collaborators. Deeply sampled blood TCRbeta repertoires from subjects exposed to, actively infected with, or recovered from COVID-19 were included in the dataset. Sample metadata almost always included a de-identified subject ID, COVID-19 status, age in years and sex. The prospective study material was composed of cDNA or gDNA derived from T cells, B-cell-depleted T cells, or PBMCs. A freely available public database, intended as a resource for researchers studying the immune response to SARS-CoV-2, is where the repertoires were released. The paper as a whole reports these results and caveats: The quantity of clinical and demographic metadata differed by source and by participant and was supplied without curation.

Trimming removed 5 bases from V and 5 bases from J, leaving 18 bases between the germline ends. Inclusive of the bounding cysteine and phenylalanine, the CDR3 is 15 residues long. CDR3 DNA is the only sequence kept; it has 45 bases, read in frame from the first base. The germline V gene specifies MDHEN as CDR1 and SYDVKM as CDR2. TCRbeta CDR3 regions were amplified from genomic DNA using the immunoSEQ Assay, a bias-controlled multiplex PCR. The source study handled its data this way. The number of nucleated cells in each sample was estimated from the amplification of reference gene primers within the assay. To quantify the absolute abundance of each unique TCRbeta CDR3 rearrangement, sequence reads were collapsed and filtered. Productive Simpson clonality was computed per sample as the square root of Simpson's diversity index over productive rearrangements. TCRdb retrieved this table from immuneACCESS and kept in-frame rearrangements only. Not all clones are present; in checked studies, unresolved V genes account for under half, and no reason is known for the remainder. From that table come the V and J calls and clone size; the DNA was used to work out D and trimming. This sample holds hundreds of thousands of clones; more than 75% were observed only once. Jointly, the top ten make up 1.3% of the sample.

The collaborating institutions used their own protocols to collect whole blood in K2EDTA tubes. For TCRbeta analysis, collaborators shipped samples as frozen whole blood, isolated PBMCs, or DNA extracted from either of those sample types. The origin of this receptor is a man aged 65 to 79 with acute or convalescent COVID-19. Material: peripheral blood. Recombination linked TRBV28 to TRBJ2-5, with the D gene not clear enough to name. The DNA sequence reads TGTGCCAGCAGTCCTGGCCACGGCGGATTTGAGACCCAGTACTTC. Translation gives CASSPGHGGFETQYF.